This entry lists 14 T cell receptor beta chains sequenced from one sample in a study of cytotoxic CD8 clonotypes in ibrutinib-treated CLL (dated by TCRdb to about 2021). To prepare the library, the immunoSEQ multiplex PCR assay was applied. The immuneACCESS repertoire file appears here via TCRdb, limited to in-frame rearrangements. These files lack a portion of the clones; in checked studies, under half of the deficit traces to unresolved V genes, and the cause of the others is not known. The sample table contains 150,000 to 200,000 clones; only one count was recorded for about two thirds of them. Together, the top ten hold 10% to 15% of the sample. In the paper's terms, the time point label means: roughly 23 months on ibrutinib. The specimen was PBMCs, collected after 24 months of ibrutinib treatment. The origin of the receptors is a human donor with chronic lymphocytic leukemia.

V gene TRBV29-1 combines with J gene TRBJ2-1; 9 nucleotides agree with TRBD2. The CDR3 runs 13 residues. Germline V gene data show CDR1 as SQVTM and CDR2 as ANQGSEA. V lost 4 bases and J lost 9; bases outside the gene matches: 7. CDR3 in amino acids: CSVGIAGDTEQFF. The DNA for the CDR3 is TGCAGCGTTGGGATAGCGGGAGATACTGAGCAGTTCTTC.

V gene TRBV2 combines with J gene TRBJ1-1; D perhaps matches TRBD1 (5 bases). The V and J ends lost 2 bases and 7 bases respectively, with 14 bases between them. This CDR3 contains 14 residues. Germline CDR1 and CDR2: SNHLY and FYNNEI. CDR3: CASSEMGPANEAFF. Written as DNA, the CDR3 is TGTGCCAGCAGTGAAATGGGGCCGGCGAATGAAGCTTTCTTT.

V gene TRBV5-1 combines with J gene TRBJ1-2; maybe TRBD1 (5 bases). Trimming pared 0 bases from V and 8 bases from J, leaving 11 bases between. Germline V gives CDR1 SGHRS, CDR2 YFSETQ. The CDR3 length is 13 residues. The CDR3 sequence is CASSLVRGHGYTF. Written as DNA, the CDR3 is TGCGCCAGCAGCTTGGTCCGGGGCCACGGCTACACCTTC.

The J gene is TRBJ1-3, the V gene TRBV7-2; D is unresolved. The germline V and J ends were trimmed by 6 bases and 0 bases, with 9 bases remaining between them. The CDR3 loop spans 14 amino acids. Germline lookup yields CDR1 SGHTA and CDR2 FQGNSA. The DNA of the CDR3 is TGTGCCAGCAGGGCGGCTCTCTCTGGAAACACCATATATTTT. Translating gives CASRAALSGNTIYF.

The chain is built from TRBV7-8 and TRBJ2-1; possible D gene TRBD2, 5 bases. Germline CDR1 and CDR2: SGHVS and FQNEAQ. The CDR3 sequence is 17 residues long. V was shortened by 0 bases and J by 0 bases, with 12 bases between the two germline ends. CDR3 bases: TGTGCCAGCAGCTTAGCGCTTCGGGGTAGCTCCTACAATGAGCAGTTCTTC. It specifies CASSLALRGSSYNEQFF. Complete variable domain (other parts from reference TRBV7-8 and TRBJ2-1): GAGVSQSPRYKVAKRGQDVALRCDPISGHVSLFWYQQALGQGPEFLTYFQNEAQLDKSGLPSDRFFAERPEGSVSTLKIQRTQQEDSAVYLCASSLALRGSSYNEQFFGPGTRLTVL.

The genes are TRBV29-1 and TRBJ2-1; no definite D call. The CDR3 spans 15 residues. V gave up 3 bases and J gave up 4 bases, with 16 bases separating them. Germline V lookup: CDR1 SQVTM, CDR2 ANQGSEA. The DNA of the CDR3 is TGCAGCGTTGAGGGTGGGTCCGCCCTATACAATGAGCAGTTCTTC. Its translation is CSVEGGSALYNEQFF.

This clone was recorded only once. The chain employs TRBV4-1 and TRBJ2-1; D is ambiguous. The CDR3 has 13 residues. Germline CDR1 is MGHRA and CDR2 is YSYEKL. V was pared by 2 bases and J by 7 bases, with 9 bases between. The CDR3 DNA follows: TGCGCCAGCAGCCAAAGTACCGGAAATGAGCAGTTCTTC. Its translation: CASSQSTGNEQFF.

This clone was recorded a few times. This rearrangement joins TRBV19 to TRBJ2-3; 9 nucleotides align to TRBD1. The CDR3 contains 14 residues. J gave up 8 bases and V 7 bases, and 10 bases lay outside the gene matches. Looked up from germline, CDR1 is LNHDA and CDR2 is SQIVND (reference sequence). DNA of the CDR3: TGTGCCAGTAACTCCCGGGACAGGGTCGGTACGCAGTATTTT. Translation: CASNSRDRVGTQYF.

This chain connects TRBV7-9 to TRBJ1-3, with D unresolved. Looked up from germline, CDR1 is SEHNR and CDR2 is FQNEAQ (reference sequence). V gave up 8 bases and J gave up 0 bases, with 8 bases separating them. The CDR3 consists of 13 residues. This chain's CDR3 is CASLFGSGNTIYF. The CDR3, as DNA: TGTGCCAGCCTGTTCGGCTCTGGAAACACCATATATTTT.

This rearrangement joins TRBV5-4 to TRBJ2-2, with TRBD2 matching over 7 bases. The V gene end was trimmed by 6 bases and the J gene end by 7 bases; junction bases not matched to a gene: 12. CDR1 and CDR2 from the germline V gene are SGHNT and YYREEE (reference sequence). This CDR3 is 15 amino acids long. CDR3 in DNA: TGTGCCAGCACCATTTTAGGGAGGGCCCTCGGGGAGCTGTTTTTT. Translating it yields CASTILGRALGELFF.

The chain links TRBV5-4 to TRBJ1-4, with D perhaps matching TRBD1 (5 bases). CDR3 length equals 15 residues. CDR1 is SGHNT and CDR2 is YYREEE in the germline V gene (reference sequence). Trimming removed 3 bases from V and 4 bases from J, with 13 bases in between. The CDR3 sequence: CASSSPTESNEKLFF. For the CDR3, the DNA is TGTGCCAGCAGCTCCCCGACAGAGAGTAATGAAAAACTGTTTTTT.

The chain employs TRBV29-1 and TRBJ2-2; 8 bases align to TRBD2. Germline-derived CDR1 and CDR2 are SQVTM and ANQGSEA. V dropped 2 bases and J dropped 6; count of bases not matched to a gene: 5. This CDR3 is 14 amino acids long. Here the CDR3 reads CSVERAGGPGELFF. The CDR3 nucleotides are TGCAGCGTTGAACGGGCGGGAGGCCCCGGGGAGCTGTTTTTT.

This clone was observed once. The chain couples TRBV9 to TRBJ2-7; 8 bases match TRBD2. Germline CDR1 and CDR2: SGDLS and YYNGEE. The CDR3 totals 14 residues. V gave up 0 bases and J gave up 3 bases; unmatched junction bases: 2. This chain's CDR3 is CASSVEREGYEQYF. The CDR3 bases are TGTGCCAGCAGCGTAGAACGGGAGGGCTACGAGCAGTACTTC.

V and J are TRBV4-3 and TRBJ2-1; 8 nucleotides match TRBD2. Germline-derived CDR1 and CDR2 are LGHNA and YSLEER. This CDR3 region has 16 residues. Trimming removed 5 bases from V and 2 bases from J; junction bases left unmatched: 8. The CDR3 loop is CASSKSSGRAYNEQFF. The CDR3 region has the DNA TGCGCCAGCAGCAAGTCTAGCGGGCGCGCCTACAATGAGCAGTTCTTC.